This T cell receptor beta chain was documented in a study of blood T cells in healthy people across ages (dated by TCRdb to the mid-2010s). Describing the broader study: In model experiments, roughly one uniquely barcoded TCR beta cDNA molecule per two T cells was captured by template switching. Age-related changes in TCR beta repertoire diversity were measured in the study by deep sequencing normalized with unique cDNA molecular identifiers. Four age groups were formed from the donors: young (average approximately 15 years), middle-aged (less than 40), aged (over 55) and long-lived (around 82). Using the same blood draw, the study looked at two additional independent replicas of 1 million unique cDNA reads for two donors, one aged 18 to 30 and the other aged 80 or older. Study-wide conclusions, independent of this receptor: Observed TCR beta diversity per million T cells fell roughly linearly with age, and a significant reduction was already apparent by age about 38. Because profiling used bulk unsorted PBMCs, naive and antigen-experienced compartments could not be compared conclusively. The long-lived group showed more naive CD4+ T cells, fewer expanded clones and increased TCR diversity than the aged group, suggesting age selection. Observed TCR beta diversity correlated strongly with the percentage of naive T cells measured by flow cytometry. Because donor CMV infection status was unknown, age-related changes in expanded clonotypes were potentially confounded. Total diversity estimates from one million sequenced T cells were considered lower bounds and underestimates.

The sample holds a few counts of this clonotype. This clone's antigen is unknown. Per-base qualities were not stored, and no clone one base away is much larger. The 35 to 40 donors, aged 6 to 90 years, were systemically healthy Caucasian individuals from Russia. Each donor gave around 9.8 milliliters of peripheral blood, collected into EDTA-treated Vacutainer tubes. Ficoll-Paque density-gradient centrifugation was used to isolate PBMCs, with at least 6.5 million per sample. Trizol reagent was used to extract total RNA from the PBMCs, yielding at least 5.5 micrograms per sample. The percentages of naive CD45RAhigh/CD27high T cells were determined by flow cytometry on a PBMC aliquot from every donor. The library was generated by 5' RACE. For sequencing, an Illumina HiSeq 2500 was employed. A second PCR of roughly 7 to 11 cycles was performed with a sample-barcoded 5' primer and a J-beta primer mix. A unique molecular identifier was introduced onto each TCR beta cDNA molecule by a template-switch 5' adaptor carrying 12 random nucleotides. Each sample yielded at least 3 million CDR3-containing paired-end reads. First-strand cDNA synthesis was performed from all RNA using the Mint cDNA synthesis kit, with priming by a TRBC-specific oligonucleotide. All cDNA was treated with uracil-DNA glycosylase and then went through a first 18-cycle PCR with the universal primers M1SS and BC2_uni_R. The published analysis was carried out like this. For normalization, 1 million high-quality reads, each with a distinct molecular identifier, were randomly selected from each sample. Instead of being binned into consensus sequences, reads with shared molecular identifiers were discarded. MiTCR, run with a Q25 quality threshold and the strictest error-elimination algorithm, handled CDR3 identification, clonotype clustering and error correction. Lower-bound total TCR beta diversity was estimated with a nonparametric unseen species model using Euler transformation. Using fastp trimming at Q25 and MiXCR clonotype assembly, TCRdb reanalyzed the public sequencing data and kept in-frame beta chains. Each entry is one CDR3 protein sequence, shown with its most common DNA and genes. The V and J calls and clone size are TCRdb's, not the authors'. For this sample the table gives 800,000 to 950,000 distinct CDR3 sequences, of which about 28% were detected only once. Of the sample, about 10% falls within the top ten clones.

V is cut by 2 bases and J by 7 bases, and the space between the germline ends is 12 bases. CDR1 and CDR2, looked up from the germline V gene, are SGHTA and FQGTGA. Taken from cysteine to phenylalanine, the CDR3 has 13 residues. Of all the DNA, just the CDR3 is kept, 39 bases in frame from base 1. The data were also submitted as part of a second study, on T cells of mothers and their children. As that second paper reports: Nine systemically healthy Caucasian individuals served as donors, namely three mothers together with their six children. cDNA synthesis consumed the entire amount of extracted RNA, loaded at around 1.5 ug RNA in each 15 ul reaction. Sample barcodes and 2-4 random nucleotides were added via the M1S primer in the second PCR. Each mother yielded over 8.5 million TCR beta CDR3 reads and each child 3 million to 3.5 million reads. In both related and unrelated pairs, thymic selection shapes the output of TCR recombination in a similar way, with inherited differences having only a minor effect. Normalized repertoire overlap was always slightly but never significantly higher in related than unrelated mother-child pairs. Persistent microchimeric T cell clones were not detected, at a sensitivity of about 99 clones per million clonotypes. In the study, deep NGS was used to compare the TCR beta repertoires of mothers and children, and features distinguishing related mother-child pairs from unrelated individuals were sought. The mean age was roughly 40 +/- 4 years for the mothers and about 12 +/- 4 years for the children. After adapter ligation was performed with NEBNext reagents, the libraries were sequenced on an Illumina HiSeq 2000 with 100+100 nt paired-end reads. To prevent cross-contamination, the mother and child libraries were prepared one month apart and sequenced in separate runs. Between 500,000 and 2,000,000 distinct TCR beta clonotypes were identified per donor. Naive TCR beta clonotypes were estimated from low-frequency clonotypes matched to each donor's FACS-determined naive share, without sorting.

Sequencing used blood. The receptor comes from a woman aged 40-49 years in good health. Recombination linked TRBV7-3 to TRBJ2-7; the D region is possibly TRBD1 or TRBD2, each matching across 5 bases. Here is the DNA: TGTGCCAGCAGCTTACAGGGCCCGGGGGAGCAGTACTTC. Its protein product is CASSLQGPGEQYF.